One sample yielded the 29 T cell receptor beta chains listed below, sequenced in a study of monozygotic twins with inflammatory bowel disease. Reanalyzing the 5' RACE reads, TCRdb keeps one entry per CDR3 protein, without DNA. The sample's table shows about 160,000 distinct CDR3 sequences. Sequenced input: blood. The receptors were sampled from a human donor with ulcerative colitis or Crohn's disease, or a healthy co-twin of an affected twin (not recorded which).

The chain couples TRBV19 to TRBJ2-3. The CDR3 sequence is 14 residues long. Germline values: CDR1 LNHDA, CDR2 SQIVND (reference sequence). Here the CDR3 reads CASSIGAGTDTQYF.

This chain uses TRBV7-8 with TRBJ1-1. The germline CDR1 and CDR2 sequences are SGHVS and FQNEAQ. The CDR3 is 14 residues long. This CDR3 is CASSAGLENTEAFF.

The rearrangement joins TRBV29-1 to TRBJ1-5; TCRdb's D gene call, TRBD1, goes unchecked for lack of DNA. The CDR3 runs to 13 residues. Germline V gene data show CDR1 as SQVTM and CDR2 as ANQGSEA. The chain's CDR3 is CSVGNRDNQPQHF.

The genes are TRBV19 and TRBJ2-1; with no DNA, the TCRdb D assignment of TRBD2 cannot be verified. The germline gives CDR1 LNHDA, CDR2 SQIVND (reference sequence). CDR3 length: 18 amino acids. The chain's CDR3 is CASSPGLAGGLIYNEQFF.

The V gene is TRBV7-9, the J gene TRBJ1-1; with no DNA, the TCRdb D assignment of TRBD1 cannot be verified. This CDR3 has 15 amino acids. Germline V gives CDR1 SEHNR, CDR2 FQNEAQ (reference sequence). The CDR3 protein is CASSLGMGQGSEAFF. The full variable domain, completed using reference TRBV7-9 and TRBJ1-1, is DTGVSQNPRHKITKRGQNVTFRCDPISEHNRLYWYRQTLGQGPEFLTYFQNEAQLEKSRLLSDRFSAERPKGSFSTLEIQRTEQGDSAMYLCASSLGMGQGSEAFFGQGTRLTVV.

This rearrangement joins TRBV11-2 to TRBJ2-7; TCRdb proposes TRBD2, but this gene call is untestable without DNA. This CDR3 comprises 14 residues. Germline lookup yields CDR1 SGHAT and CDR2 FQNNGV. This CDR3 is CASSPADSSYEQYF.

V and J are TRBV2 and TRBJ1-1. The germline CDR1 and CDR2 sequences are SNHLY and FYNNEI. This CDR3 is built from 12 residues. CDR3: CASSVWNTEAFF.

The chain recombines TRBV7-9 with TRBJ1-5; the TRBD1 assignment by TCRdb is unverifiable without DNA. CDR1 SEHNR and CDR2 FQNEAQ come from the germline V gene (reference sequence). This CDR3 has 15 amino acids. Here the CDR3 reads CASSPDRGGNQPQHF.

V usage is TRBV5-1 and J usage is TRBJ2-5; TCRdb picks TRBD1, but there is no DNA to check that call. Germline CDR1 is SGHRS and CDR2 is YFSETQ. CDR3 length: 13 amino acids. The CDR3 loop reads CASSSDGGETQYF.

CDR3 loop: CASGGGTSYEQYF. The chain combines TRBV2 with TRBJ2-7; TCRdb picks TRBD2, but there is no DNA to check that call. CDR3 length equals 13 residues. Germline CDR1 SNHLY, CDR2 FYNNEI.

V is TRBV5-1 and J is TRBJ2-5; without DNA, the TCRdb call of TRBD2 cannot be checked. Germline CDR1 is SGHRS and CDR2 is YFSETQ. The CDR3 length is 14 residues. CDR3 protein: CASSRGIVVETQYF. The whole variable domain, remainder taken from reference TRBV5-1 and TRBJ2-5, is KAGVTQTPRYLIKTRGQQVTLSCSPISGHRSVSWYQQTPGQGLQFLFEYFSETQRNKGNFPGRFSGRQFSNSRSEMNVSTLELGDSALYLCASSRGIVVETQYFGPGTRLLVL.

The rearrangement links TRBV27 to TRBJ2-2. The CDR3 contains 13 residues. CDR1 is MNHEY and CDR2 is SMNVEV in the germline V gene (reference sequence). Here the CDR3 reads CASSLLGSGELFF.

The V and J genes are TRBV19 and TRBJ1-5; there is no DNA to check the TCRdb D call of TRBD1. Per the germline V gene, CDR1 is LNHDA and CDR2 is SQIVND (reference sequence). The CDR3 length is 16 residues. CDR3 in amino acids: CASSPPGQWSSWPQHF.

CDR3: CASSYSQGSTDTQYF. The V call is TRBV6-5, the J call TRBJ2-3; the D call of TRBD1 rests on TCRdb alone, since no DNA is present to check it. The CDR3 covers 15 residues. The V gene's germline CDR1 is MNHEY and CDR2 SVGAGI.

The gene calls are TRBV12-3 or TRBV12-4 and TRBJ2-5. The CDR3 has 13 amino acids. CDR3 sequence reads: CASSLSQTETQYF.

This chain joins TRBV20-1 and TRBJ2-7. Germline CDR1 and CDR2: DFQATT and SNEGSKA (reference sequence). The CDR3 runs to 13 residues. CDR3 sequence: CSASREGPNEQYF.

The rearrangement uses TRBV6-1 and TRBJ2-2; the D call from TCRdb, TRBD2, cannot be confirmed without DNA. This CDR3 region has 17 residues. The V gene's germline CDR1 is MNHNS and CDR2 SASEGT. CDR3: CASSLRAASGNTGELFF.

This chain links TRBV4-2 with TRBJ2-7; TCRdb names TRBD1, which stays unverified in the absence of DNA. From germline, CDR1 is LGHNA and CDR2 YNFKEQ. The CDR3 spans 16 residues. The CDR3 sequence is CASSQDWGEITYEQYF.

V gene TRBV20-1 combines with J gene TRBJ2-3; TCRdb reports TRBD2, a call that lacks DNA to check it against. Looked up from germline, CDR1 is DFQATT and CDR2 is SNEGSKA (reference sequence). The length of the CDR3 is 15 residues. CDR3 amino acids: CSARESGASTDTQYF.

This chain joins TRBV7-9 and TRBJ2-7; absent DNA, TCRdb's TRBD2 call cannot be checked. Germline-derived CDR1 and CDR2 are SEHNR and FQNEAQ (reference sequence). The CDR3 has 17 amino acids. CDR3 amino acids: CASSFYPSGSNPYEQYF.

This chain joins TRBV4-1 and TRBJ2-2; TCRdb's D call of TRBD2 is untestable without DNA. The CDR3 covers 22 residues. The germline V gene has CDR1 MGHRA and CDR2 YSYEKL. Here the CDR3 reads CASSQLGLAGYVRSRNTGELFF.

The gene calls are TRBV7-6 and TRBJ2-5; TCRdb's assignment of TRBD1 cannot be checked, as there is no DNA. The CDR3 is 13 amino acids. Germline V gene lookup returns CDR1 SGHVS and CDR2 FNYEAQ. The CDR3 reads CASGRGNQGTQYF.

The chain combines TRBV18 with TRBJ2-1. Germline CDR1 KGHSH, CDR2 LQKENI. This CDR3 is built from 14 residues. The CDR3 loop is CASSSTLSGNEQFF.

This rearrangement joins TRBV30 to TRBJ1-5; the TCRdb D gene call, TRBD1, has no DNA to confirm it. Germline V CDR1 and CDR2: GTSNPN, SVGIG (reference sequence). The CDR3 extends over 13 amino acids. The chain's CDR3 is CAWSTGGEQPQHF.

V gene TRBV5-4 combines with J gene TRBJ1-1; the D call of TRBD1 rests on TCRdb alone, since no DNA is present to check it. Germline V CDR1 and CDR2: SGHNT, YYREEE (reference sequence). This CDR3 comprises 15 residues. This CDR3 reads CASSGTGRGNTEAFF.

The J gene is TRBJ2-4, the V gene TRBV6-2 or TRBV6-3; TCRdb reports TRBD1, a call that lacks DNA to check it against. There are 14 residues in the CDR3. Germline values: CDR1 MNHEY, CDR2 SVGEGT. The CDR3 here is CASHGGGQVNIQYF.

The V call is TRBV5-1, the J call TRBJ1-6; TCRdb names TRBD1, which stays unverified in the absence of DNA. Germline CDR1 reads SGHRS; CDR2 reads YFSETQ. The CDR3 length is 14 residues. CDR3 loop: CASSLGTANSPLHF.

The chain uses TRBV6-6 and TRBJ1-1; checking the TCRdb D call of TRBD1 is not possible without DNA. Germline CDR1 reads MNHNY; CDR2 reads SVGAGI (reference sequence). The CDR3 length is 14 residues. The CDR3 sequence: CASSYSGGNTEAFF.

The rearrangement links TRBV6-2 or TRBV6-3 to TRBJ1-2. The length of the CDR3 is 16 residues. Germline V gene lookup returns CDR1 MNHEY and CDR2 SVGEGT. The CDR3 spells CASSWMRESSNYGYTF.